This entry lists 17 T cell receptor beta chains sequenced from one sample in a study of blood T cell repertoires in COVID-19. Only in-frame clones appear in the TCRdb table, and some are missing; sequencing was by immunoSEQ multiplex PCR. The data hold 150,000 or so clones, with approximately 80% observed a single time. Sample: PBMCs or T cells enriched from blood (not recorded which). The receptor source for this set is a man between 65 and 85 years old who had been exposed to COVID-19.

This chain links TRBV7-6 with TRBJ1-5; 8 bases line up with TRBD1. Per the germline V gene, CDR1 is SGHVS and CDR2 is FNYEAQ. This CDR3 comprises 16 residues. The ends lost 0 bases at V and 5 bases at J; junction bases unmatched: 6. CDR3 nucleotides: TGTGCCAGCAGCTTAGCGACAGGGGTCAGCGATCAGCCCCAGCATTTT. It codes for CASSLATGVSDQPQHF.

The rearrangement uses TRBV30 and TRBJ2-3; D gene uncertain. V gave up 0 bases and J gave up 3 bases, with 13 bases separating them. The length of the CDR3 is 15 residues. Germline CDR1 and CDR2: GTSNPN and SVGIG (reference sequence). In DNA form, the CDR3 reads TGTGCCTGGAGTGTATTATCGGGTTCGACAGATACGCAGTATTTT. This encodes CAWSVLSGSTDTQYF.

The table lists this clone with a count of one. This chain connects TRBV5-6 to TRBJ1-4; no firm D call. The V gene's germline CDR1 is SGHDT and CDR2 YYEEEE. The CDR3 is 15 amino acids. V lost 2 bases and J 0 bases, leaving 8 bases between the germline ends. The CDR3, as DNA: TGTGCCAGCAGCTTTCGATCTACAACTAATGAAAAACTGTTTTTT. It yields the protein CASSFRSTTNEKLFF. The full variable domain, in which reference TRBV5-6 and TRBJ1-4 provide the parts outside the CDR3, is DAGVTQSPTHLIKTRGQQVTLRCSPKSGHDTVSWYQQALGQGPQFIFQYYEEEERQRGNFPDRFSGHQFPNYSSELNVNALLLGDSALYLCASSFRSTTNEKLFFGSGTQLSVL.

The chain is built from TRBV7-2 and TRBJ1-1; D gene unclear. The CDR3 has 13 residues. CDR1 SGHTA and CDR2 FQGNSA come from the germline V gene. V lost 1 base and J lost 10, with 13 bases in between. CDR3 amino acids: CASSLGLASSAFF. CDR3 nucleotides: TGTGCCAGCAGCTTAGGTTTAGCCTCTTCAGCTTTCTTT.

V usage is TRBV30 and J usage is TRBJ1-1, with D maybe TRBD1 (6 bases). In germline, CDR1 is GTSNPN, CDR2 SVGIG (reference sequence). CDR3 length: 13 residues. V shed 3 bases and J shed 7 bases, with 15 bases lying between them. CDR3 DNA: TGTGCCTGGAGGCTACAGGGTACAATTGAAGCTTTCTTT. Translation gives CAWRLQGTIEAFF. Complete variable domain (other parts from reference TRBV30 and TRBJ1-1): SQTIHQWPATLVQPVGSPLSLECTVEGTSNPNLYWYRQAAGRGLQLLFYSVGIGQISSEVPQNLSASRPQDRQFILSSKKLLLSDSGFYLCAWRLQGTIEAFFGQGTRLTVV.

The CDR3 nucleotides read TGCGCCAGCAGCACTGCTAGCGGGAGTACAGATACGCAGTATTTT. Translation: CASSTASGSTDTQYF. The chain couples TRBV5-1 to TRBJ2-3; 10 nucleotides agree with TRBD2. The V and J ends lost 4 bases and 3 bases, in that order; junction bases with no gene match: 5. The CDR3 consists of 15 residues. Germline lookup yields CDR1 SGHRS and CDR2 YFSETQ.

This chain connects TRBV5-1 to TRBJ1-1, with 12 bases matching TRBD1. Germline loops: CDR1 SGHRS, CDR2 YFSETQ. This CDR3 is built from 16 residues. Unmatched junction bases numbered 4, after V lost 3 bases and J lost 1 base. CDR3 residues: CASSSGQGAPNTEAFF. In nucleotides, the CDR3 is TGCGCCAGCAGCTCGGGACAGGGGGCTCCGAACACTGAAGCTTTCTTT.

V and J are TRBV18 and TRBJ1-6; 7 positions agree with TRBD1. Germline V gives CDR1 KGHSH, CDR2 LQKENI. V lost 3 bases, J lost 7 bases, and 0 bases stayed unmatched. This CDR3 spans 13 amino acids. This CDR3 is CASSPDRNSPLHF. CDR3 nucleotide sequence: TGTGCCAGCTCACCGGACAGGAATTCACCCCTCCACTTT.

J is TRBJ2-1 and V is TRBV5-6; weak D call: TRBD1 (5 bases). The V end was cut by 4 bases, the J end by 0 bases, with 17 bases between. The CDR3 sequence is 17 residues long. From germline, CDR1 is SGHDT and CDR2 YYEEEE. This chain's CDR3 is CASSLVRTSGSYNEQFF. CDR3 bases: TGTGCCAGCAGCCTGGTGAGGACATCGGGCTCCTACAATGAGCAGTTCTTC.

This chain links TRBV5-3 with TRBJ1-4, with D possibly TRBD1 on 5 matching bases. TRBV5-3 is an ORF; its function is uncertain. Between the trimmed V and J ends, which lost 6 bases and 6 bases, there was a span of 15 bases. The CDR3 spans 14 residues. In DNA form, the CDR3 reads TGTGCCAGAAAGGGGCCAATTTTCTATGAAAAACTGTTTTTT. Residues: CARKGPIFYEKLFF.

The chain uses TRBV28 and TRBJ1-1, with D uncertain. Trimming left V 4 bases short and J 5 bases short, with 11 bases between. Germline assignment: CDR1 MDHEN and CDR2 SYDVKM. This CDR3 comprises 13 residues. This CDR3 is CASSSPSRTEAFF. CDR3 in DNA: TGTGCCAGCAGTTCCCCAAGTCGGACTGAAGCTTTCTTT.

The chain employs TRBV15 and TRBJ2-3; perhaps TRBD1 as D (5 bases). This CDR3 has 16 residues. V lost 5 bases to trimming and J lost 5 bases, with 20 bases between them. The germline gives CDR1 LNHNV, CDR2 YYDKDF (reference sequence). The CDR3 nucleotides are TGTGCCACCAGCTTCCAGTGGCAGGGTTCGGAAGATACGCAGTATTTT. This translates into CATSFQWQGSEDTQYF.

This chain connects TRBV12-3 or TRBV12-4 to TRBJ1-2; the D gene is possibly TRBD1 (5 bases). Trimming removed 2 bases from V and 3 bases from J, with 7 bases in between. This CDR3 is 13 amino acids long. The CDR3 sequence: CASSLRGDYGYTF. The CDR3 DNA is TGTGCCAGCAGTTTACGGGGGGACTATGGCTACACCTTC.

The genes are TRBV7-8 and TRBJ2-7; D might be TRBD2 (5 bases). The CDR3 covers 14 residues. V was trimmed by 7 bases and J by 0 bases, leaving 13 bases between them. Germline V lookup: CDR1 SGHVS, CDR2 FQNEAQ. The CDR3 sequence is CASTSERFSYEQYF. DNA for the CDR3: TGTGCCAGCACCTCCGAGCGGTTCTCCTACGAGCAGTACTTC.

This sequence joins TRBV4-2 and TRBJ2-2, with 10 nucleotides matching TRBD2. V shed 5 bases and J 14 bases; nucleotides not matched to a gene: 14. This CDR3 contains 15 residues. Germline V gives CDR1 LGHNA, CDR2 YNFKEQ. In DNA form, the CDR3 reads TGTGCCAGCAGCTTTCTGGGGACTATAGCGGGGGGACTGTTTTTT. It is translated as CASSFLGTIAGGLFF.

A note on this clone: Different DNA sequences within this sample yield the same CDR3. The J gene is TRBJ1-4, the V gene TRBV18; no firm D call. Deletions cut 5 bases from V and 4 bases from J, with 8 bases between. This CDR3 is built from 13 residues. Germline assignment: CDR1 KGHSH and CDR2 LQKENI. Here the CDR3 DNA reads TGTGCCAGCTCAAAGGGAGGTAATGAAAAACTGTTTTTT. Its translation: CASSKGGNEKLFF.

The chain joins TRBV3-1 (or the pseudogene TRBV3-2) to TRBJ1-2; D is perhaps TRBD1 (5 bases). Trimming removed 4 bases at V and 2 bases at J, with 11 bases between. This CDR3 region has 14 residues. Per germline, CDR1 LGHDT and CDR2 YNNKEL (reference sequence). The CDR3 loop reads CASSPREGNYGYTF. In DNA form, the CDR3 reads TGTGCCAGCAGCCCTCGGGAGGGGAACTATGGCTACACCTTC.